The entry below describes one TCR beta chain. The data are from a study of blood T cell repertoires in COVID-19. Whole-study context: Specimens from acute and convalescent COVID-19 originated in the United States, Italy and Spain. In each case, the material was cDNA or gDNA derived from T cells, B-cell-depleted T cells, or PBMCs.

In the study's own analysis: Researchers report that nucleated cell counts were estimated from reference gene primer amplification. TCRdb's table, derived via immunoSEQ multiplex PCR, lists solely in-frame clones and lacks some. V, J and clone size are taken as reported in that table, and D and trimming were inferred from the DNA itself. The table lists roughly 320,000 clones, roughly 86% of them singletons. Enrollment of patients from Seattle took place during active infection, with longitudinal follow-up. The sequence was collected from a woman in her thirties with COVID-19, enrolled during active disease. The sample taken for sequencing was peripheral blood.

The CDR3 nucleotides are TGTGCCAGCAGCTTACTGCCTACAGGGGGCTTTGTGGGAGACACCATATATTTT. Its translation: CASSLLPTGGFVGDTIYF. This chain links TRBV7-6 with TRBJ1-3, with TRBD1 identical over 9 bases. Trimming took 2 bases from V and 8 from J; bases not matched to a gene: 16. Germline V gives CDR1 SGHVS, CDR2 FNYEAQ. The CDR3 runs to 18 residues.